These 16 T cell receptor beta chains originate from one sample sequenced in a study of cytomegalovirus exposure and HLA in healthy donors. The PCR contained 60 Vbeta and 13 Jbeta primers. Using immunoSEQ multiplex PCR, the repertoire was profiled, and TCRdb retains in-frame clones only, with some absent. The table records roughly 100,000 clones, roughly 73% of them present only once. The sequenced material came from PBMCs. These receptors were obtained from a middle-aged man in good health and CMV-seronegative.

This clone was seen a few times. The gene calls are TRBV4-1 and TRBJ1-4, with 9 bases lining up with TRBD1. Germline trimming cut 4 bases from V and 8 bases from J; bases unmatched to any gene: 8. Germline V gene data show CDR1 as MGHRA and CDR2 as YSYEKL. The CDR3 covers 15 residues. This CDR3 is CASSRPGQGREKLFF. The CDR3 DNA reads TGCGCCAGCAGCCGCCCGGGACAGGGTAGGGAAAAACTGTTTTTT.

The rearrangement joins TRBV11-1 to TRBJ1-5, with 8 bases that match TRBD1. This CDR3 has 13 residues. J was trimmed by 5 bases and V by 8 bases; bases with no gene match: 5. Germline values: CDR1 SGHAT, CDR2 FQDESV (reference sequence). As DNA, the CDR3 is TGTGCCAGCGCTCAGGGGGCTCATCAGCCCCAGCATTTT. Protein sequence: CASAQGAHQPQHF.

The V call is TRBV7-9, the J call TRBJ1-2, with a tentative D call TRBD1 (6 bases). The CDR3 is made up of 14 amino acids. The V end was cut by 1 base, the J end by 8 bases, with 14 bases between. The germline V gene has CDR1 SEHNR and CDR2 FQNEAQ (reference sequence). The CDR3 loop is CASSLGTESAGYTF. The CDR3 nucleotides are TGTGCCAGCAGCTTAGGGACAGAATCGGCGGGCTACACCTTC. The full variable domain, rest sourced from reference TRBV7-9 and TRBJ1-2, is DTGVSQNPRHKITKRGQNVTFRCDPISEHNRLYWYRQTLGQGPEFLTYFQNEAQLEKSRLLSDRFSAERPKGSFSTLEIQRTEQGDSAMYLCASSLGTESAGYTFGSGTRLTVV.

The V call is TRBV19, the J call TRBJ1-1, with TRBD1 matching 11 bases. The CDR3 loop spans 13 amino acids. Germline CDR1 is LNHDA and CDR2 is SQIVND (reference sequence). V shed 8 bases and J 6 bases; nucleotides not matched to a gene: 5. The CDR3 sequence is CASRTGGRAEAFF. Here the CDR3 DNA reads TGTGCCAGTCGGACAGGGGGCAGGGCTGAAGCTTTCTTT.

As for this clone: This sample also contains other DNA sequences that code for the same CDR3. CDR3 protein: CASSYDRVNTEAFF. The DNA of the CDR3 is TGTGCCAGCAGTTACGACAGAGTAAACACTGAAGCTTTCTTT. This chain connects TRBV6-6 to TRBJ1-1; tentatively, D is TRBD1 (5 bases). V dropped 2 bases and J dropped 2 bases, with 9 bases sitting between them. The CDR3 is 14 amino acids. Germline V CDR1 and CDR2: MNHNY, SVGAGI (reference sequence).

The V and J genes are TRBV18 and TRBJ1-4; D is perhaps TRBD1 (6 bases). This CDR3 region has 20 residues. Germline V gene data show CDR1 as KGHSH and CDR2 as LQKENI. The germline V and J ends were trimmed by 1 base and 0 bases, with 21 bases remaining between them. The CDR3 region is CASSPRLVGQGPSTNEKLFF. In nucleotides, the CDR3 is TGTGCCAGCTCACCACGTCTCGTCGGCCAGGGGCCATCAACTAATGAAAAACTGTTTTTT.

The rearrangement links TRBV5-1 to TRBJ2-3, with 8 bases that match TRBD1. In germline, CDR1 is SGHRS, CDR2 YFSETQ. Germline trimming cut 0 bases from V and 0 bases from J; bases unmatched to any gene: 6. The length of the CDR3 is 17 residues. CDR3 nucleotide sequence: TGCGCCAGCAGCTTGGGACAGGGGATCAAAAGCACAGATACGCAGTATTTT. It translates to CASSLGQGIKSTDTQYF.

This clone came up once. The chain joins TRBV5-1 to TRBJ1-1; 7 bases are a match to TRBD1. Germline loops: CDR1 SGHRS, CDR2 YFSETQ. V shed 4 bases and J 6 bases; nucleotides not matched to a gene: 12. There are 15 residues in the CDR3. In DNA, the CDR3 is TGCGCCAGCAGCCCCGGACAGGCTGGAGTCCCTGAAGCTTTCTTT. It translates to CASSPGQAGVPEAFF.

The gene calls are TRBV5-5 and TRBJ2-7, with TRBD2 as a possible D gene (7 bases). Per germline, CDR1 SGHKS and CDR2 YYEKEE (reference sequence). The ends were cut back, 4 bases at V and 2 bases at J, with 13 bases in the middle. This CDR3 is 14 amino acids long. CDR3 amino acids: CASSPSGGPYEQYF. CDR3 DNA: TGTGCCAGCAGCCCGTCGGGGGGCCCCTACGAGCAGTACTTC.

The chain recombines TRBV5-5 with TRBJ2-7; a weak D match, TRBD2 (5 bases). Trimming took off 4 bases at V and 3 bases at J, with 14 bases between the two ends. Germline CDR1 SGHKS, CDR2 YYEKEE (reference sequence). This CDR3 has 14 amino acids. CDR3 nucleotides: TGTGCCAGCAGCCCCGGATCCGGGGTCTACGAGCAGTACTTC. The encoded protein is CASSPGSGVYEQYF.

Regarding this clone: The junction does not match germline at one end; this may be a read error. This sequence joins TRBV7-9 and TRBJ2-6; 7 positions agree with TRBD2. Germline CDR1 is SEHNR and CDR2 is FQNEAQ (reference sequence). The CDR3 spans 14 residues. The CDR3, as DNA: TGTTCCAGCAGCCGGGGGGCTGGGGCCAACGTCCTGACTTTC. Translating it yields CSSSRGAGANVLTF.

CDR3 in amino acids: CASSSGANTEAFF. CDR3 nucleotides: TGTGCCAGCAGCTCGGGAGCGAACACTGAAGCTTTCTTT. The chain uses TRBV7-3 and TRBJ1-1, with no clear D. The V and J ends lost 4 bases and 1 base respectively, with 7 bases between them. The germline V gene encodes CDR1 SGHTA and CDR2 FQGTGA. The CDR3 covers 13 residues.

The chain combines TRBV29-1 with TRBJ2-7, with TRBD1 identical over 7 bases. Per the germline V gene, CDR1 is SQVTM and CDR2 is ANQGSEA. CDR3 length: 13 amino acids. The V gene end was trimmed by 3 bases and the J gene end by 0 bases; junction bases not matched to a gene: 2. The CDR3 is CSVERTGSYEQYF. The CDR3 DNA sequence: TGCAGCGTTGAGAGGACAGGCTCCTACGAGCAGTACTTC.

The chain couples TRBV6-1 to TRBJ2-2, with 9 nucleotides matching TRBD1. Germline CDR1 MNHNS, CDR2 SASEGT. V dropped 6 bases and J dropped 8; count of bases not matched to a gene: 7. The CDR3 runs to 14 residues. CDR3 loop: CASRQGAVPGELFF. The CDR3, as DNA: TGTGCCAGCAGACAGGGGGCGGTTCCTGGGGAGCTGTTTTTT.

This clone is a singleton in its sample. The chain is built from TRBV5-1 and TRBJ1-3; D remains unclear. Trimming took 3 bases from V and 2 from J, leaving 12 bases between them. The CDR3 contains 15 residues. Per the germline V gene, CDR1 is SGHRS and CDR2 is YFSETQ. This CDR3 reads CASSSTAGTGNTIYF. CDR3 nucleotides: TGCGCCAGCAGCTCAACCGCGGGGACTGGAAACACCATATATTTT.

The V gene is TRBV16, the J gene TRBJ2-7; D is uncertain. The V gene's germline CDR1 is KGHSY and CDR2 FQNENV. This CDR3 comprises 12 residues. Trimming took off 2 bases at V and 2 bases at J, with 4 bases between the two ends. DNA of the CDR3: TGTGCCAGCAGCCAAAGCACCTACGAGCAGTACTTC. This gives the protein CASSQSTYEQYF.